This TCR beta chain was sequenced for a study of blood T cells in healthy people across ages. Only a few counts were recorded for this clonotype. Donors were healthy Caucasian individuals from Russia aged roughly 6 to 95. Each individual donor underwent a draw of about 9.1 milliliters of peripheral blood. A second PCR, run for roughly 7 to 11 cycles, used a sample-barcoded 5' primer plus a J-beta primer mix. TCRdb ran MiXCR on the 5' RACE reads and lists one entry per CDR3 protein. The data show fewer than 1,200,000 distinct CDR3 sequences, about 23% seen once. Germline loops: CDR1 ENHRY, CDR2 SYGVKD. Trimming shortened V by 7 bases and J by 6 bases, and 15 bases separated the two germline ends. This CDR3 spans 14 amino acids. The same data also went into a second study, on T cells of mothers and their children. That source adds: Clones that were microchimeric and persistent were not detected among T cells.

The receptor was isolated from a girl aged 2-10 years in good health. The source material was blood. This rearrangement joins TRBV10-3 to TRBJ2-2, with D perhaps TRBD1 (6 bases). The CDR3 sequence: CAITRDTYAGELFF. CDR3 DNA sequence: TGTGCCATCACTAGGGACACCTACGCCGGGGAGCTGTTTTTT.